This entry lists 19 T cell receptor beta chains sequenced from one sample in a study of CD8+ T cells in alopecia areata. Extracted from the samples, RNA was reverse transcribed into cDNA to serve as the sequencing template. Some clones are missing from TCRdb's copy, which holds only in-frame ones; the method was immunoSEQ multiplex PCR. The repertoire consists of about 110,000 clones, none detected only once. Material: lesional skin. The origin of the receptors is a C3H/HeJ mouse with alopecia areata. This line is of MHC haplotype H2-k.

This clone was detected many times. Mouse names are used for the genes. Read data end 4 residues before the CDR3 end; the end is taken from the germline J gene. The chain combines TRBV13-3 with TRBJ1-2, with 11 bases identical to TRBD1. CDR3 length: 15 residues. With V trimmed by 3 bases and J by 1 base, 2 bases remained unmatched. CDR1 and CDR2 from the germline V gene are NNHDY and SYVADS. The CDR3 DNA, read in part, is TGTGCCAGCAGTGGGACAGGGGGCGGAAACTCC. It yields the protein CASSGTGGGNS. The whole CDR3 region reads CASSGTGGGNSDYTF.

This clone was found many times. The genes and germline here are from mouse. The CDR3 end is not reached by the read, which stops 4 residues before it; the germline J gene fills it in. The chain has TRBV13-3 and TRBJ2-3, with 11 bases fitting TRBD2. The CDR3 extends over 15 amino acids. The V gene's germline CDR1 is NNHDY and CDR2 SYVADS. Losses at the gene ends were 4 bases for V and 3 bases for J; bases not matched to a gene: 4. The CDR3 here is CASSTGGARAETLYF. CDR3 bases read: TGTGCCAGCAGTACTGGGGGGGCGAGGGCAGAA.

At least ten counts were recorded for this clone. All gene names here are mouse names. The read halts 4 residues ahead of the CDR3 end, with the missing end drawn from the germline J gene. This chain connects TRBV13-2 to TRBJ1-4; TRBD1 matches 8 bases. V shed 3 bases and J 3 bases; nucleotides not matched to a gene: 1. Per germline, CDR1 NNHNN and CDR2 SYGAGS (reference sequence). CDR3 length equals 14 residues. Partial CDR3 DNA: TGTGCCAGCGGTGGGACAGGGACCAACGAA. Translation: CASGGTGTNE. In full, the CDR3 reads CASGGTGTNERLFF.

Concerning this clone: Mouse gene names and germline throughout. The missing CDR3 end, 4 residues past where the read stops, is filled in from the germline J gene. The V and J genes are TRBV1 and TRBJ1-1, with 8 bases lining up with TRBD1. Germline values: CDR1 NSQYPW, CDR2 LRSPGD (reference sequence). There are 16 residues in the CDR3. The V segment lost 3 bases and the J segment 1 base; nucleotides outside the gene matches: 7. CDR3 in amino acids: CTCSALTGEGNTEVFF. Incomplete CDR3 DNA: TGCACCTGCAGTGCCCTGACAGGGGAGGGAAACACA.

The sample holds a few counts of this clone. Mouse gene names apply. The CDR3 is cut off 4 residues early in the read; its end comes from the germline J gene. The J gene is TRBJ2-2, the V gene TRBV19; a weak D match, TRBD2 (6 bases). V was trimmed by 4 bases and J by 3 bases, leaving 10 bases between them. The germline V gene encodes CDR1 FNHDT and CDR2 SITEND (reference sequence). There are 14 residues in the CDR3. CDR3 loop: CASSSGGDTGQLYF. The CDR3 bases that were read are TGTGCCAGCAGTTCGGGGGGAGACACCGGG.

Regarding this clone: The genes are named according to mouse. The part of the CDR3 DNA that was read is TGTGCCAGCAGTATACTGGGGATTGCAGAA. Its translation: CASSILGIAE. The whole CDR3 protein is CASSILGIAETLYF. The chain links TRBV19 to TRBJ2-3, with D perhaps matching TRBD2 (6 bases). The observed sequence ends 4 residues before the CDR3 terminus, with the missing tail filled in from the germline J gene. The CDR3 has 14 amino acids. Between the trimmed V and J ends, which lost 1 base and 2 bases, there was a span of 8 bases. CDR1 and CDR2 from the germline V gene are FNHDT and SITEND (reference sequence).

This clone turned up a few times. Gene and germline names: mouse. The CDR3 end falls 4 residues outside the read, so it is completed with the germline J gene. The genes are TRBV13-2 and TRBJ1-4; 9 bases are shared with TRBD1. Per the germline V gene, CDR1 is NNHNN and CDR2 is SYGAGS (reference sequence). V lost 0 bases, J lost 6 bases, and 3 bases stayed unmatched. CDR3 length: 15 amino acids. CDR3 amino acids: CASGDDRGRDERLFF. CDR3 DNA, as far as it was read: TGTGCCAGCGGTGATGACAGGGGGCGGGACGAA.

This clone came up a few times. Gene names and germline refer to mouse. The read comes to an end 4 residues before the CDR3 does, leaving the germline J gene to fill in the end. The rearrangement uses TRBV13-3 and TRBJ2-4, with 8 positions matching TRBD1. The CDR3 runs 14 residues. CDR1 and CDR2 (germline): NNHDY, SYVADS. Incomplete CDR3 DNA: TGTGCCAGCAGTGACGGACAGGGTGCAAAC. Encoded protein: CASSDGQGAN. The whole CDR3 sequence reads CASSDGQGANTLYF. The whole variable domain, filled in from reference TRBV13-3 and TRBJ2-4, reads EAAVTQSPRSKVAVTGGKVTLSCHQTNNHDYMYWYRQDTGHGLRLIHYSYVADSTEKGDIPDGYKASRPSQENFSLILELASLSQTAVYFCASSDGQGANTLYFGAGTRLSVL.

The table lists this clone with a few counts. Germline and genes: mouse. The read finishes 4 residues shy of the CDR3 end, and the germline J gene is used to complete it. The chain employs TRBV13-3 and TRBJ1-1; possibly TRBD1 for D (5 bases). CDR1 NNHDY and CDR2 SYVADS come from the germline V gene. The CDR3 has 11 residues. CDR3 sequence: CATQGRTEVFF. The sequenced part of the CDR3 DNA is TGTGCCACCCAGGGCAGAACA.

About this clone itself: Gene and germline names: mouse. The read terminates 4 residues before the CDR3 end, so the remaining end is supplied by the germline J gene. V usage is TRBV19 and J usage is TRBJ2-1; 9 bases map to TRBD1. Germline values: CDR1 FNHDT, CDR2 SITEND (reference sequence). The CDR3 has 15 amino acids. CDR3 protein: CASSIPGQGWAEQFF. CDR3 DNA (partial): TGTGCCAGCAGTATCCCGGGACAGGGTTGGGCT.

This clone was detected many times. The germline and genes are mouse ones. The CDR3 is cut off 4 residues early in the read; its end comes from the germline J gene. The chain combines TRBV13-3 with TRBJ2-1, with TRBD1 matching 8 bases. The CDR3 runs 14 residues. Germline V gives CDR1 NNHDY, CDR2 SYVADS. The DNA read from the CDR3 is TGTGCCAGCAGTGGACAGGGGACAGGAGCT. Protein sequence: CASSGQGTGA. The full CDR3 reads CASSGQGTGAEQFF.

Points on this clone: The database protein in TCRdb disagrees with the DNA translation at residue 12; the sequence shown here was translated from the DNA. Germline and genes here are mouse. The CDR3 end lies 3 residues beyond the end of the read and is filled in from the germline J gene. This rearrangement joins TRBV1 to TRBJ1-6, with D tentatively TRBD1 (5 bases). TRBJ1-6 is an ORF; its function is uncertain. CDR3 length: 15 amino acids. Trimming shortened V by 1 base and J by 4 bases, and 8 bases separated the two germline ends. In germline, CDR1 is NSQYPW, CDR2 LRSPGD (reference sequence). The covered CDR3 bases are TGCACCTGCAGTGCAGGGACACTATATAATTCGCCC. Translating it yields CTCSAGTLYNSP. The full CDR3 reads CTCSAGTLYNSPLYF.

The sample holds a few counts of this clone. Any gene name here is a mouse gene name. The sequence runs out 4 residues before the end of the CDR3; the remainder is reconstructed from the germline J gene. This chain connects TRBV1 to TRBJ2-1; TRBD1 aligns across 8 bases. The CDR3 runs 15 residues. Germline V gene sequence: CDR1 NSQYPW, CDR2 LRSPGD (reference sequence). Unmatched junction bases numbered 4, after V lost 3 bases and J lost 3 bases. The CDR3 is CTCSARGRGYAEQFF. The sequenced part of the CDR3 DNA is TGCACCTGCAGTGCCAGGGGGCGCGGCTATGCT.

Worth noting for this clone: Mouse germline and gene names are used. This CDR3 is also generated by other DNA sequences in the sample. The sequenced part of the CDR3 DNA is TGCACCTGCAGTGCAGACAGGGGGCTATCCTAT. Translated: CTCSADRGLSY. The whole CDR3 sequence is CTCSADRGLSYEQYF. This sequence joins TRBV1 and TRBJ2-7, with 8 nucleotides matching TRBD1. The read ends 4 residues before the CDR3 terminus; that terminus is restored from the germline J gene. Germline V gives CDR1 NSQYPW, CDR2 LRSPGD (reference sequence). After removal of 0 bases from V and 1 base from J, the junction contained 2 bases not matched to a gene. The CDR3 runs to 15 residues. Full variable domain (outside the CDR3, taken from reference TRBV1 and TRBJ2-7): VTLLEQNPRWRLVPRGQAVNLRCILKNSQYPWMSWYQQDLQKQLQWLFTLRSPGDKEVKSLPGADYLATRVTDTELRLQVANMSQGRTLYCTCSADRGLSYEQYFGPGTRLTVL.

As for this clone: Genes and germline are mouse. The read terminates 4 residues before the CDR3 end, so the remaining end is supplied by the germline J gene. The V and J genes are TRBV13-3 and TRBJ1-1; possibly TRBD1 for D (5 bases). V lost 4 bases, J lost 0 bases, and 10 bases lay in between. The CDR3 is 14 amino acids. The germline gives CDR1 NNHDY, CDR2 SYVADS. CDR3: CASSSTVPNTEVFF. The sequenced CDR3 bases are TGTGCCAGCAGTTCGACAGTTCCAAACACA.

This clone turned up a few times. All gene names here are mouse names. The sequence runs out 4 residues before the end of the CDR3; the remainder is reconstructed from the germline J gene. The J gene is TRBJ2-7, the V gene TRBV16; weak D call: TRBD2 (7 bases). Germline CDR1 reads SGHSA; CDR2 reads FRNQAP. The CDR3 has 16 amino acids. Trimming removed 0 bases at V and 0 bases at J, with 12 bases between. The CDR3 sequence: CASSLDDLGASYEQYF. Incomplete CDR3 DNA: TGTGCAAGCAGCTTAGATGATCTGGGGGCCTCCTAT.

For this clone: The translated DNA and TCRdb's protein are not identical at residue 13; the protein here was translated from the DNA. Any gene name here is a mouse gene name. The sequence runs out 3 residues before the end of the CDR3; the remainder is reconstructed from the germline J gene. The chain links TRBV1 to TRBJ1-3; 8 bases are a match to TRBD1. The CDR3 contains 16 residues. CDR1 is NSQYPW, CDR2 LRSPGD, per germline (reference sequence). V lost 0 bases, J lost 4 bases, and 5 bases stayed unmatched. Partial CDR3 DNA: TGCACCTGCAGTGCAGAAGGCAGGGGGCTCGGAAATACG. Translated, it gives CTCSAEGRGLGNT. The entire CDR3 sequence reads CTCSAEGRGLGNTLYF.

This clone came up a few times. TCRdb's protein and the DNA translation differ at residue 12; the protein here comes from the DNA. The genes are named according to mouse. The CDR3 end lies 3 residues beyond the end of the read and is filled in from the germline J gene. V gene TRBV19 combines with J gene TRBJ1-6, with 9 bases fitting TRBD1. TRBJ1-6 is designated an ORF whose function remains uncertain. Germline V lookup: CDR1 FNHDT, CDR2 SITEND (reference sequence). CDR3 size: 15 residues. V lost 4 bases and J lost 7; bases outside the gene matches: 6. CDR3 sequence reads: CASSPQGAENSPLYF. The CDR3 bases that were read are TGTGCCAGCAGTCCACAGGGGGCGGAGAATTCGCCC.

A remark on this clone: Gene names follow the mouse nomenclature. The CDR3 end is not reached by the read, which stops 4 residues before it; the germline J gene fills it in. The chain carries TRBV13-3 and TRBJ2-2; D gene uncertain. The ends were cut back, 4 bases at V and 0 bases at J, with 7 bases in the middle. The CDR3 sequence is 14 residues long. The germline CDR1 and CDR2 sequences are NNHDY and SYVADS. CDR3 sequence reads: CASSPAPNTGQLYF. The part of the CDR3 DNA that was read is TGTGCCAGCAGTCCTGCCCCAAACACCGGG.